The 5 T cell receptor beta chains below were found in one sample sequenced in a study of CD8+CD57+ T cells in acquired aplastic anemia. Genomic DNA served as template for TCR beta VDJ and CDR3 profiling. A single record per CDR3 protein comes from TCRdb applying MiXCR to the reads. The sample consists of 350,000 to 450,000 distinct CDR3 sequences, 65% to 75% of them appearing once. The sequenced sample was sorted CD4+, CD8+, or CD8+CD57+ T cells (not recorded which) from PBMCs. The receptors come from a human donor in good health, serving as a control.

This chain connects TRBV7-2 to TRBJ2-2, with D hard to call. The CDR3 has 11 residues. V lost 3 bases and J 8 bases, leaving 4 bases between the germline ends. CDR1 and CDR2 from the germline V gene are SGHTA and FQGNSA. The CDR3 DNA reads TGTGCCAGCAGCTTCGGGGGGGAGCTGTTTTTT. Translated, it gives CASSFGGELFF.

Here the CDR3 reads CASSGTGYGEQYF. In nucleotides, the CDR3 is TGTGCCAGCAGTGGGACAGGGTACGGCGAGCAGTACTTC. The chain carries TRBV6-1 and TRBJ2-7; 8 bases fit TRBD1. Germline loops: CDR1 MNHNS, CDR2 SASEGT. The CDR3 spans 13 residues. The junction had 5 bases not matched to a gene; V was cut back by 4 bases and J by 6 bases.

The chain couples TRBV7-2 to TRBJ2-1; perhaps TRBD2 as D (6 bases). The J call may be wrong; the DNA end is better matched by TRBJ2-7. CDR3 length equals 13 residues. Germline V gene sequence: CDR1 SGHTA, CDR2 FQGNSA. CDR3 coding DNA: TGTGCCAGCAGCGTATTGGCGGGGCACGAGCAGTACTTC. Its translation: CASSVLAGHEQYF.

Worth noting for this clonotype: Sequence at one end of the junction differs from germline and may be a read error. The chain recombines TRBV7-9 with TRBJ2-7; possibly TRBD2 for D (6 bases). This CDR3 has 14 residues. Germline V gives CDR1 SEHNR, CDR2 FQNEAQ (reference sequence). The CDR3 protein is CASSLGGRSYPEAF. CDR3 DNA sequence: TGTGCCAGCAGCCTGGGGGGACGGTCGTACCCTGAAGCTTTC.

With respect to this clonotype: The CDR3 ends on some other residue instead of the conserved phenylalanine or tryptophan, so this is likely a read error. The chain uses TRBV12-3 or TRBV12-4 and TRBJ1-2, with a tentative D call TRBD1 (5 bases). The CDR3 runs 15 residues. CDR3 in DNA: TGTGCCAGCAGTTTCCCCACGGGGGGTAACTGTGGCTACACCCTC. Its protein is CASSFPTGGNCGYTL.